What follows is one T cell receptor (beta chain) and its context. What it binds is not known. The data stem from a study of shared clonotypes between healthy human individuals. Study summary: Three plates each covered CD4 naive and memory; CD8 naive two, CD8 memory one.

Notes on the study in general: The study found about 5% of naive CD4 clonotypes shared across several donors. Compared with clonotypes that all four donors shared, non-shared clonotypes had lower generation probabilities.

In the naive CD8 group, cells lacked CD45RO and were positively selected for CCR7, so terminally differentiated effector memory CD45RA+ cells were left out. V lost 6 bases and J lost 4; bases outside the gene matches: 17. The CDR3 loop spans 16 amino acids. Germline loops: CDR1 SQVTM, CDR2 ANQGSEA. Profiled with immunoSEQ multiplex PCR; TCRdb holds only in-frame clones, not every one. The data show approximately 840,000 clones, about 97% seen once. V usage is TRBV29-1 and J usage is TRBJ1-2; TRBD1 matches 7 bases. The clonotype comes from a man aged 30 to 39 in good health. The sample comprised naive CD8+ T cells sorted from blood. CDR3 residues: CSVLPGTAFGSYGYTF. The CDR3 DNA reads TGCAGCGTCCTACCCGGGACAGCTTTTGGAAGCTATGGCTACACCTTC. The full variable domain, in which reference TRBV29-1 and TRBJ1-2 provide the parts outside the CDR3, is SAVISQKPSRDICQRGTSLTIQCQVDSQVTMMFWYRQQPGQSLTLIATANQGSEATYESGFVIDKFPISRPNLTFSTLTVSNMSPEDSSIYLCSVLPGTAFGSYGYTFGSGTRLTVV.